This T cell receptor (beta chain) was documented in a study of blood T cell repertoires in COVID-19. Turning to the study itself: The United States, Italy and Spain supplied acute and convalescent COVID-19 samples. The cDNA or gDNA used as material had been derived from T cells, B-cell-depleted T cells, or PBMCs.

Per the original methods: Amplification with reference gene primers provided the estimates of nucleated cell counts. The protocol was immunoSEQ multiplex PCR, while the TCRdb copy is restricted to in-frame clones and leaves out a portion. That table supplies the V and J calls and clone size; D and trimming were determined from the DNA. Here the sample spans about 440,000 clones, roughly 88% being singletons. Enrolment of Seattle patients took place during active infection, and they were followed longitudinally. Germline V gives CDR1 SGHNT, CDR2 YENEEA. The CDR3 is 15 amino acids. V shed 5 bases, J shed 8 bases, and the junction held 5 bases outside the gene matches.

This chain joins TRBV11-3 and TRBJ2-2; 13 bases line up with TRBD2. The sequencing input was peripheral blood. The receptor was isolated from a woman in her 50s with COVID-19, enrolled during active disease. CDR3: CASSTGLAGDGELFF. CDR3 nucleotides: TGTGCCAGCAGCACAGGACTAGCGGGAGATGGGGAGCTGTTTTTT.